Following are 3 T cell receptor beta chains from one sample sequenced in a study of T cells after yellow fever vaccination. In TCRdb, the 5' RACE reads were re-called with MiXCR into one record per CDR3 protein. The data show 300,000 to 400,000 distinct CDR3 sequences, about an eighth seen once. Source: CD4+ T cells sorted from PBMCs, taken 15 days after the yellow fever booster vaccination. These receptors all stem from a man younger than 35 who received the YFV17D yellow fever vaccine.

The sample holds a few counts of this clonotype. This chain uses TRBV4-3 with TRBJ2-1; TRBD1 matches at 11 bases. Trimming cost V 3 bases and J 8 bases; bases outside gene matches: 9. The CDR3 is 16 residues long. The germline gives CDR1 LGHNA, CDR2 YSLEER. CDR3 sequence reads: CASSHRPGTGGHEQFF. CDR3 DNA sequence: TGCGCCAGCAGCCACAGACCCGGGACAGGGGGTCATGAGCAGTTCTTC.

The V and J genes are TRBV7-2 and TRBJ1-6; TRBD1 might be the D (6 bases). This CDR3 comprises 14 residues. V lost 3 bases, J lost 7 bases, and 10 bases lay in between. Per germline, CDR1 SGHTA and CDR2 FQGNSA. The CDR3 spells CASSFDRTNSPLHF. DNA for the CDR3: TGTGCCAGCAGCTTCGACAGGACCAATTCACCCCTCCACTTT.

This clonotype has a handful of counts. V and J are TRBV23-1 and TRBJ2-7; D is possibly TRBD1 or TRBD2 (5 bases each). TRBV23-1 is placed among ORFs of uncertain function. The CDR3 loop spans 15 amino acids. Between the trimmed V and J ends, which lost 4 bases and 3 bases, there was a span of 16 bases. The CDR3 sequence: CASSRYRDGYYEQYV. DNA of the CDR3: TGCGCCAGCAGTCGATACCGGGACGGATACTACGAGCAGTACGTC.